This record covers a single T cell receptor (beta chain). This sample was taken from a study of T cell responses to AZD1222 COVID-19 vaccine. The table came from immunoSEQ multiplex PCR; TCRdb's copy has only in-frame clones and leaves some out. The repertoire consists of over 110,000 clones, with more than 90% occurring once and the leading ten covering 3% to 3.5%. This CDR3 is built from 13 residues. CDR1 and CDR2 (germline): SGHTA, FQGTGA. V was trimmed by 5 bases and J by 4 bases, leaving 9 bases between them. The TCR originated in an adult in good health. This chain links TRBV7-3 with TRBJ2-1, with D possibly TRBD2 on 6 matching bases. The source was peripheral blood, collected on day 0 of AZD1222 vaccination. CDR3 protein: CASSHGGYNEQFF. As DNA, the CDR3 is TGTGCCAGCAGCCACGGGGGATACAATGAGCAGTTCTTC. Full variable domain (outside the CDR3, taken from reference TRBV7-3 and TRBJ2-1): GAGVSQTPSNKVTEKGKYVELRCDPISGHTALYWYRQSLGQGPEFLIYFQGTGAADDSGLPNDRFFAVRPEGSVSTLKIQRTERGDSAVYLCASSHGGYNEQFFGPGTRLTVL.